Below, one TCR beta chain is given with its context. Library construction for TCR beta used iRepertoire HTBI primers and Arm-PCR of CDR3 regions. In the original analysis: Sequenced samples collectively carried 62 TRBV and 14 to 15 TRBJ segments. One entry per CDR3 protein results from TCRdb running MiXCR on the multiplex PCR reads. The V and J calls come from TCRdb's annotation, not from the publication. This sample carries around 480,000 distinct CDR3 sequences, about 16% of them seen once, and the ten largest clones take approximately 12%. CDR3 length: 12 amino acids. Germline V gene sequence: CDR1 SQVTM, CDR2 ANQGSEA. Trimming shortened V by 3 bases and J by 3 bases, and 8 bases separated the two germline ends. This sample was taken from a study of regulatory T cells in long-lasting Graves disease. Across the whole study: Newly diagnosed Graves' patients had taken antithyroid drugs under 3 months.

The time point here: newly diagnosed GD, antithyroid drugs for less than 3 months. PBMC RNA served as the TCR library source. These same records also appear under a second study, on T cells in Graves' hyperthyroidism and ophthalmopathy.

The sequence derives from a man aged 40-55 years with Graves disease. Sequencing used peripheral blood mononuclear cells (PBMCs), obtained at new diagnosis, from a patient treated with antithyroid drugs. This chain joins TRBV29-1 and TRBJ2-5; D is undetermined. The CDR3 nucleotides read TGCAGCGTTGATAGCTATAAAGAGACCCAGTACTTC. It translates to CSVDSYKETQYF.